This T cell receptor (beta chain) was identified during a study of regulatory dendritic cells for organ transplantation. Method: immunoSEQ multiplex PCR; TCRdb's copy keeps in-frame clones and lacks some. The sample lists more than 35,000 clones; 75% to 95% were seen once. The germline CDR1 and CDR2 sequences are LNHDA and SQIVND (reference sequence). The CDR3 consists of 8 residues. Trimming removed 7 bases at V and 6 bases at J, with 0 bases between. The source of this sequence is a human donor in good health. Sequences were obtained from naive CD8+ T cells from blood. As for subset: CD45RA+ naive T cells. V usage is TRBV19 and J usage is TRBJ1-2; D gene uncertain. CDR3 region: CASNGYTF. In DNA, the CDR3 is TGTGCCAGTAATGGCTACACCTTC.